This record looks at one TCR beta chain sequence and its context. Profiling relied on immunoSEQ multiplex PCR, and the TCRdb table lists in-frame clones only, not all of them. The sample lists some 97,000 clones, over 75% occurring once. This entry comes from a study of blood T cell repertoires in COVID-19. The V and J ends lost 5 bases and 2 bases, in that order; junction bases with no gene match: 4. This CDR3 has 15 amino acids. Per germline, CDR1 SNHLY and CDR2 FYNNEI. Specimen: peripheral blood. This chain links TRBV2 with TRBJ2-3; 10 nucleotides match TRBD2. This receptor was obtained from a man aged 50 to 59 with acute or convalescent COVID-19. The CDR3 is CASSILAGDTDTQYF. CDR3 sequence (DNA): TGTGCCAGCAGTATCCTAGCGGGGGACACAGATACGCAGTATTTT.